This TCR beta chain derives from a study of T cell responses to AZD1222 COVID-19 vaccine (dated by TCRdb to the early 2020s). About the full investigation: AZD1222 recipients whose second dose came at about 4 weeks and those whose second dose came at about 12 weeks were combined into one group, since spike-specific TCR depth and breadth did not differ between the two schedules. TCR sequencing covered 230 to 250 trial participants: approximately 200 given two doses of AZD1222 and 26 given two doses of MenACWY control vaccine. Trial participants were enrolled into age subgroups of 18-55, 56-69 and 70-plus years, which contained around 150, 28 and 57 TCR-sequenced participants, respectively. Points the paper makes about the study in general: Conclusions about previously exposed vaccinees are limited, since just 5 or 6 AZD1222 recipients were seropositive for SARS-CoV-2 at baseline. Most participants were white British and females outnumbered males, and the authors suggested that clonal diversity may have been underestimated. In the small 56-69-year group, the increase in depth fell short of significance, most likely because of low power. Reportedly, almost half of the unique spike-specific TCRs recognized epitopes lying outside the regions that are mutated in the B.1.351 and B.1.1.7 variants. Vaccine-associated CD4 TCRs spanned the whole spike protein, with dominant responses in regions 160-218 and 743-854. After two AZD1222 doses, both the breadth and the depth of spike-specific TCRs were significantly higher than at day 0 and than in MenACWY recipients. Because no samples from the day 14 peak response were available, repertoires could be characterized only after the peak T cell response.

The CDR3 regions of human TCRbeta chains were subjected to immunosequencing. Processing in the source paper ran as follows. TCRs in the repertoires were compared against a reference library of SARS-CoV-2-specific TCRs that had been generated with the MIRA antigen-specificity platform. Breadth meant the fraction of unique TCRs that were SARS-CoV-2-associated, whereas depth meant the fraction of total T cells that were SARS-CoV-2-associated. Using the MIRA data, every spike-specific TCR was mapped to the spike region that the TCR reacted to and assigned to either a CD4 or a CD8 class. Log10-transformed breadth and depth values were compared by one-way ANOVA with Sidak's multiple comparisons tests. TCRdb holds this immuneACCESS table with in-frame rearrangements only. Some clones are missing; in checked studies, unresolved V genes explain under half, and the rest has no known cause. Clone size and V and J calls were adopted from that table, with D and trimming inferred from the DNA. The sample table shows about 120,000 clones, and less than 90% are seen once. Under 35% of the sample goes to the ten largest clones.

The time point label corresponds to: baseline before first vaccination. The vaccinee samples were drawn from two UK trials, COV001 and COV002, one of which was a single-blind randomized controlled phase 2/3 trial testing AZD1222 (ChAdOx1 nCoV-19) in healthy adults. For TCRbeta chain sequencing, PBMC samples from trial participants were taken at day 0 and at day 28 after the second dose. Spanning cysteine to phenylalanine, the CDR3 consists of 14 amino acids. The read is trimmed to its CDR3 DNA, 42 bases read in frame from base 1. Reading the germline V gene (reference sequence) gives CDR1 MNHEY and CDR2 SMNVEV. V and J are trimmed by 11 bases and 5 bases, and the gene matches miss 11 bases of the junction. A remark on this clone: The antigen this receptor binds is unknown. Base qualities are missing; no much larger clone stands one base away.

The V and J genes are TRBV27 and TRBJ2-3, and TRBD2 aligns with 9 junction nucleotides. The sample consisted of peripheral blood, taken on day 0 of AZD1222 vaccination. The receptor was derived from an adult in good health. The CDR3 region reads CASGPAGGGDTQYF. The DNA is TGTGCCTCGGGGCCAGCGGGAGGAGGAGATACGCAGTATTTT.